What follows are 10 T cell receptor beta chains derived from one specimen sequenced in a study of shared clonotypes between healthy human individuals. Here immunoSEQ multiplex PCR was the method, and the copy in TCRdb shows in-frame clones only, minus some. Of millions of clones detected, roughly 93% appear once; the ten largest clones hold 0.35% to 0.45%. Material for sequencing was naive CD4+ T cells from PBMCs. Subset specified: CD45RA+ positively selected. Receptors originate from a man between 18 and 35 years old in good health. Some clones in this sample may be carry-over from other donors' samples.

The chain has TRBV14 and TRBJ2-7, with D hard to call. Trimming took 0 bases from V and 6 from J, leaving 15 bases between them. The CDR3 sequence is 15 residues long. The germline V gene has CDR1 SGHDN and CDR2 FVKESK. CDR3 nucleotides: TGTGCCAGCAGCCAAGATTGGGCAGTCTATTCCGAGCAGTACTTC. This gives the protein CASSQDWAVYSEQYF.

The chain couples TRBV7-9 to TRBJ2-6; no clear D. Trimming shortened V by 4 bases and J by 1 base, and 5 bases separated the two germline ends. This CDR3 is 14 amino acids long. Germline V gene sequence: CDR1 SEHNR, CDR2 FQNEAQ (reference sequence). For the CDR3, the DNA is TGTGCCAGCAGCTCGAGTTCTGGGGCCAACGTCCTGACTTTC. It translates to CASSSSSGANVLTF.

The chain uses TRBV6-5 and TRBJ2-7, with D perhaps TRBD2 (6 bases). V was shortened by 5 bases and J by 5 bases, with 19 bases between the two germline ends. The CDR3 has 15 amino acids. The germline V gene encodes CDR1 MNHEY and CDR2 SVGAGI. In DNA, the CDR3 is TGTGCCAGCAGTCCGGGAAGCGGAGGGTTCGACGAGCAGTACTTC. This sequence encodes CASSPGSGGFDEQYF.

The rearrangement links TRBV7-9 to TRBJ1-5; no reliable D call. The CDR3 is 16 residues long. Trimming removed 1 base from V and 0 bases from J, with 10 bases in between. The V gene's germline CDR1 is SEHNR and CDR2 FQNEAQ (reference sequence). CDR3 sequence: CASSLGPYHSNQPQHF. CDR3 nucleotide sequence: TGTGCCAGCAGCTTAGGACCGTACCATAGCAATCAGCCCCAGCATTTT.

J is TRBJ1-1 and V is TRBV19; tentatively, D is TRBD1 (6 bases). The ends were cut back, 4 bases at V and 1 base at J, with 13 bases in the middle. Germline assignment: CDR1 LNHDA and CDR2 SQIVND (reference sequence). The CDR3 spans 15 residues. The CDR3 coding sequence is TGTGCCAGTAGTAGCAACAGGGTGGGGAACACTGAAGCTTTCTTT. Translating it yields CASSSNRVGNTEAFF. Together with reference TRBV19 and TRBJ1-1, the CDR3 gives the full variable domain: DGGITQSPKYLFRKEGQNVTLSCEQNLNHDAMYWYRQDPGQGLRLIYYSQIVNDFQKGDIAEGYSVSREKKESFPLTVTSAQKNPTAFYLCASSSNRVGNTEAFFGQGTRLTVV.

The chain has TRBV7-2 and TRBJ1-5; tentative D call: TRBD1 (5 bases). Germline CDR1 and CDR2: SGHTA and FQGNSA. CDR3 length: 14 amino acids. The V gene lost 5 bases and the J gene lost 8 bases, with 16 bases spanning the gap. The CDR3 DNA follows: TGTGCCAGCAGCCCGAGCCCAACAGGCAAGCCCCAGCATTTT. Translated: CASSPSPTGKPQHF.

This clone was observed once. V is TRBV11-1 and J is TRBJ2-1; no reliable D call. The CDR3 totals 14 residues. Germline V gene data show CDR1 as SGHAT and CDR2 as FQDESV (reference sequence). Between the trimmed V and J ends, which lost 4 bases and 6 bases, there was a span of 13 bases. The CDR3 DNA reads as TGTGCCAGCAGCTCCGAATTCCGGACCAATGAGCAGTTCTTC. Its protein product is CASSSEFRTNEQFF.

This rearrangement joins TRBV4-2 to TRBJ1-4; a weak D match, TRBD1 (5 bases). The CDR3 is made up of 14 amino acids. Between the trimmed V and J ends, which lost 4 bases and 12 bases, there was a span of 18 bases. Germline lookup yields CDR1 LGHNA and CDR2 YNFKEQ. DNA for the CDR3: TGTGCCAGCAGCCGGGACGGACTAATGGCGCAACTGTTTTTT. Protein: CASSRDGLMAQLFF.

V usage is TRBV7-9 and J usage is TRBJ1-2; maybe TRBD1 (5 bases). CDR1 SEHNR and CDR2 FQNEAQ come from the germline V gene (reference sequence). This CDR3 contains 11 residues. The V end was cut by 6 bases, the J end by 7 bases, with 9 bases between. In nucleotides, the CDR3 is TGTGCCAGCAGTTCTGGGACTGGCTACACCTTC. Protein: CASSSGTGYTF.

This chain connects TRBV16 to TRBJ2-1; 8 nucleotides agree with TRBD1. Germline loops: CDR1 KGHSY, CDR2 FQNENV. The CDR3 is made up of 16 amino acids. Unmatched junction bases numbered 7, after V lost 6 bases and J lost 0 bases. The CDR3 sequence is CASRQTGTGSYNEQFF. CDR3 coding DNA: TGTGCCAGCAGACAAACCGGGACAGGCTCCTACAATGAGCAGTTCTTC.